This T cell receptor (beta chain) appears in the sequencing data of a study of blood T cell repertoires in COVID-19. About the research overall: The samples span acute and convalescent COVID-19 from the United States, Italy and Spain.

Using immunoSEQ multiplex PCR, the repertoire was profiled, and TCRdb retains in-frame clones only, with some absent. The sample consists of some 350,000 clones, around 91% of them appearing once. Trimming stripped 6 bases from V and 1 base from J, with 13 bases between. In germline, CDR1 is ENHRY, CDR2 SYGVKD. This CDR3 has 15 residues. The V and J genes are TRBV10-3 and TRBJ2-1, with a tentative D call TRBD1 (6 bases). Sequencing was carried out using PBMCs or T cells enriched from blood (not recorded which). This clonotype was obtained from a young man who had recovered from COVID-19. CDR3 in amino acids: CAISLTGFSYNEQFF. Here the CDR3 DNA reads TGTGCCATCAGCTTAACAGGGTTTTCCTACAATGAGCAGTTCTTC.